A single sample gave rise to the 6 T cell receptor beta chains below, sequenced in a study of T-cell memory formation after mild COVID-19. TCRdb used MiXCR to reprocess the 5' RACE reads, holding one entry per CDR3 protein. The data contain 580,000 or so distinct CDR3 sequences, 15% to 20% of them singletons. The specimen was PBMCs or a T cell subset sorted from them (not recorded which). The receptor source for this set is an adult woman who had mild COVID-19 (a few samples of this study predate the infection). Cell type and time point are not known.

This clonotype was found a few times. This rearrangement joins TRBV9 to TRBJ2-5; possibly TRBD1 or TRBD2 for D (5 bases each). Germline V CDR1 and CDR2: SGDLS, YYNGEE. The V and J ends lost 6 bases and 4 bases respectively, with 13 bases between them. CDR3 size: 13 residues. The chain's CDR3 is CASTRDGGETQYF. As DNA, the CDR3 is TGTGCCAGCACCCGGGACGGAGGAGAGACCCAGTACTTC.

This chain joins TRBV7-9 and TRBJ2-1; TRBD2 aligns across 10 bases. Germline assignment: CDR1 SEHNR and CDR2 FQNEAQ (reference sequence). This CDR3 has 18 residues. The V gene end was trimmed by 7 bases and the J gene end by 0 bases; junction bases not matched to a gene: 12. In nucleotides, the CDR3 is TGTGCCAGCATAGGGGTACTAGCGGGACCTGGCTCCTACAATGAGCAGTTCTTC. Protein sequence: CASIGVLAGPGSYNEQFF.

V gene TRBV29-1 combines with J gene TRBJ1-2, with D unresolved. CDR3 size: 13 residues. Trimming shortened V by 6 bases and J by 4 bases, and 15 bases separated the two germline ends. Germline V CDR1 and CDR2: SQVTM, ANQGSEA. The CDR3, as DNA: TGCAGCGTCCAAATCCGACATGTCTATGGCTACACCTTC. It encodes CSVQIRHVYGYTF.

The chain employs TRBV29-1 and TRBJ2-3, with 7 bases lining up with TRBD2. J gave up 3 bases and V 4 bases, and 4 bases lay outside the gene matches. The CDR3 sequence is 13 residues long. The germline V gene has CDR1 SQVTM and CDR2 ANQGSEA. CDR3 loop: CSVGAGTTDTQYF. The CDR3 nucleotides read TGCAGCGTTGGAGCGGGAACAACAGATACGCAGTATTTT.

This chain joins TRBV7-3 and TRBJ2-1, with D perhaps matching TRBD2 (6 bases). CDR3 length equals 14 residues. Germline V lookup: CDR1 SGHTA, CDR2 FQGTGA. V was shortened by 4 bases and J by 6 bases, with 13 bases between the two germline ends. This CDR3 is CASSSPGDSNEQFF. Here the CDR3 DNA reads TGTGCCAGCAGCTCCCCTGGGGACTCCAATGAGCAGTTCTTC.

The rearrangement links TRBV5-4 to TRBJ2-1, with 9 bases lining up with TRBD2. Germline V gives CDR1 SGHNT, CDR2 YYREEE (reference sequence). With V trimmed by 6 bases and J by 8 bases, 15 bases remained unmatched. This CDR3 region has 16 residues. CDR3 loop: CASTSYETSGSDEQFF. The CDR3 bases are TGTGCCAGCACGTCATACGAGACTAGCGGTTCAGATGAGCAGTTCTTC.